These T cell receptor beta chains were read from a single sample in a study of blood T cell repertoires in COVID-19. The method was immunoSEQ multiplex PCR; TCRdb's version includes in-frame clones alone and lacks a portion of them. The sample has 150,000 to 200,000 clones, 90% seen once. Sequencing was carried out using peripheral blood. These receptors were obtained from a man aged 50-60 years with acute or convalescent COVID-19. Each CDR3 is given with its conserved first and last residue. A D gene is named only where the DNA matches it firmly. Clone sizes are given selectively: once, few, many, or a class where the clone is expanded.

TRBV6-5	TRBJ2-1	TRBD2	NA	CASRRTSGGGGEQFF	TGTGCCAGCAGGCGGACTAGCGGGGGAGGTGGTGAGCAGTTCTTC
TRBV7-8	TRBJ1-6	TRBD1	NA	CASSLADRGNSPLHF	TGTGCCAGCAGCTTAGCGGACAGGGGAAATTCACCCCTCCACTTT
TRBV14	TRBJ2-5	NA	once	CASSWYGETQYF	TGTGCCAGCAGCTGGTACGGAGAGACCCAGTACTTC
TRBV18	TRBJ2-1	TRBD2	NA	CASSPKSSGLAYNEQFF	TGTGCCAGCTCACCAAAAAGTTCTGGACTAGCTTACAATGAGCAGTTCTTC
TRBV11-1	TRBJ1-1	NA	NA	CATRDVTEAFF	TGTGCCACGCGGGATGTCACTGAAGCTTTCTTT
TRBV7-2	TRBJ2-1	NA	NA	CASSLGGGYEQFF	TGTGCCAGCAGCTTAGGTGGGGGCTATGAGCAGTTCTTC
TRBV5-1	TRBJ2-3	TRBD2	NA	CASSPMRGSTDTQYF	TGCGCCAGCAGCCCCATGCGGGGGTCCACAGATACGCAGTATTTT
TRBV18	TRBJ2-1	TRBD2	NA	CASSPGRSGLAGAEQFF	TGTGCCAGCTCACCAGGTCGGTCAGGGCTAGCGGGAGCTGAGCAGTTCTTC
TRBV18	TRBJ1-3	NA	NA	CASSPQTEPSGNTIYF	TGTGCCAGCTCACCACAAACAGAGCCCTCTGGAAACACCATATATTTT
TRBV6-2/TRBV6-3	TRBJ2-1	TRBD2	NA	CASSYRAGGPDEQFF	TGTGCCAGCAGTTATAGAGCGGGGGGGCCGGATGAGCAGTTCTTC
TRBV19	TRBJ2-1	TRBD2	NA	CASNEWGGDEQFF	TGTGCCAGTAATGAATGGGGGGGGGATGAGCAGTTCTTC
TRBV29-1	TRBJ2-5	NA	NA	CSVESRAGRIETQYF	TGCAGCGTTGAGAGCCGCGCGGGGCGAATAGAGACCCAGTACTTC
TRBV5-8	TRBJ2-1	TRBD2	NA	CASSSPGLAGEQFF	TGTGCCAGCAGCTCCCCGGGACTAGCGGGTGAGCAGTTCTTC
TRBV10-1	TRBJ2-3	TRBD2	NA	CASRAGGGVTDTQYF	TGCGCCAGCAGGGCGGGAGGCGGAGTCACAGATACGCAGTATTTT
TRBV6-6	TRBJ1-5	NA	NA	CASSPIGLSNQPQHF	TGTGCCAGCAGCCCTATCGGGTTAAGCAATCAGCCCCAGCATTTT
TRBV28	TRBJ2-5	TRBD1	NA	CASRRTGKETQYF	TGTGCCAGCAGAAGGACAGGGAAGGAGACCCAGTACTTC
TRBV6-5	TRBJ1-4	NA	NA	CASSLVATNEKLFF	TGTGCCAGCAGTTTAGTTGCAACTAATGAAAAACTGTTTTTT
TRBV5-1	TRBJ2-3	NA	NA	CASSKGGGTDTQYF	TGCGCCAGCAGCAAGGGCGGAGGGACAGATACGCAGTATTTT
TRBV5-1	TRBJ2-2	TRBD1	NA	CASSLADRGHGGELFF	TGCGCCAGCAGCTTGGCCGACAGGGGGCACGGCGGGGAGCTGTTTTTT
TRBV7-9	TRBJ2-7	TRBD1	few	CASTPSGGYEQYF	TGTGCCTCAACCCCCTCAGGGGGCTACGAGCAGTACTTC
TRBV4-3	TRBJ1-2	NA	NA	CASSQDLGDYGYTF	TGCGCCAGCAGCCAAGATCTGGGAGACTATGGCTACACCTTC
TRBV27	TRBJ1-5	NA	NA	CASSPGPPGGNQPQHF	TGTGCCAGCAGTCCCGGTCCCCCAGGGGGCAATCAGCCCCAGCATTTT
TRBV27	TRBJ2-6	NA	NA	CASSSAGANVLTF	TGTGCCAGCAGTTCGGCTGGGGCCAACGTCCTGACTTTC
TRBV27	TRBJ2-5	NA	NA	CASTTQEGRRETQYF	TGTGCCAGCACCACACAGGAGGGACGCCGGGAGACCCAGTACTTC
TRBV28	TRBJ1-5	NA	NA	CASSLIGSRNQPQHF	TGTGCCAGCAGTTTAATAGGGAGCCGCAATCAGCCCCAGCATTTT
TRBV10-3	TRBJ1-5	NA	NA	CAISTGFGNQPQHF	TGTGCCATCAGTACAGGGTTCGGCAATCAGCCCCAGCATTTT
TRBV4-1	TRBJ1-6	NA	NA	CASSQGYLVSLNSPLHF	TGCGCCAGCAGCCAAGGCTACCTAGTTTCGCTTAATTCACCCCTCCACTTT
TRBV7-8	TRBJ2-1	NA	NA	CASSAGENNEQFF	TGTGCCAGCAGCGCCGGAGAGAACAATGAGCAGTTCTTC
TRBV3-1/TRBV3-2	TRBJ1-4	NA	NA	CASSQYIGQGKEKLFF	TGTGCCAGCAGCCAATATATTGGGCAGGGTAAAGAAAAACTGTTTTTT
TRBV7-2	TRBJ1-1	NA	NA	CASSSGRNTEAFF	TGTGCCAGCAGCTCCGGTCGGAACACTGAAGCTTTCTTT
TRBV27	TRBJ2-2	NA	NA	CASSFNGGRTGELFF	TGTGCCAGCAGTTTCAACGGGGGGCGCACCGGGGAGCTGTTTTTT
TRBV6-5	TRBJ1-1	NA	NA	CASRTGRNTEAFF	TGTGCCAGCAGAACAGGCCGGAACACTGAAGCTTTCTTT
TRBV18	TRBJ2-2	TRBD1	NA	CASSPDRGHGGELFF	TGTGCCAGCTCACCAGACAGGGGGCACGGCGGGGAGCTGTTTTTT
TRBV19	TRBJ1-5	NA	NA	CASSLQNNQPQHF	TGTGCCAGTAGCTTACAGAACAATCAGCCCCAGCATTTT
TRBV7-8	TRBJ2-5	NA	NA	CASSLPPVYLDQETQYF	TGTGCCAGCAGCTTACCGCCGGTATACCTGGACCAAGAGACCCAGTACTTC
TRBV7-7	TRBJ2-1	TRBD2	once	CASSLVGGAGEQFF	TGTGCTAGCAGCTTAGTCGGGGGGGCCGGAGAGCAGTTCTTC
TRBV5-6	TRBJ1-2	TRBD1	NA	CASRRRTGVYGYTF	TGTGCCAGCAGAAGGCGGACAGGAGTCTATGGCTACACCTTC